This T cell receptor (beta chain) was documented in a study of beta chain features in type 1 diabetes. CDR3 length: 16 residues. The V end lost 5 bases, the J end lost 7 bases, and 19 bases lay between the germline ends. From germline, CDR1 is SGHRS and CDR2 YFSETQ. For this clone: Its specificity is not known.

Findings of the study overall: Any HLA type influence on TCRB rearrangement was left unresolved here. The naive, central memory and Treg TCRB repertoires of patients appeared to be more similar to one another than those of healthy donors. A moderate, significant TCRB CDR3 shortening appeared in type 1 diabetes across four CD4+ subsets. When VDJ junctions were examined, type 1 diabetes patients showed fewer insertions and more deletions.

Expressed TCRB transcripts were sequenced, since all the RNA that had been isolated was reverse transcribed. Sequencing was performed with immunoSEQ multiplex PCR; in TCRdb, only in-frame clones are kept and a portion is missing. This repertoire shows hundreds of thousands of clones, around an eighth found once; its top ten account for approximately 0.02%. The TCR comes from a man aged 18 to 30 with type 1 diabetes. J is TRBJ1-6 and V is TRBV5-1; D perhaps matches TRBD1 (6 bases). The sequenced sample consisted of naive CD4+ T cells from blood. The CDR3 nucleotides are TGCGCCAGCAGTCTGAAACCGACAGGAGTAAATTCACCCCTCCACTTT. This translates into CASSLKPTGVNSPLHF.